This T cell receptor (beta chain) originates from a study of identifying expanded T cells in peripheral blood. Study-wide points: Clone count variance between roughly 2-week samples rose with total template count.

On this clone: No antigen is known for it.

No infections or other immune events were documented during collection. The assay was immunoSEQ multiplex PCR, and TCRdb's table has in-frame clones only and misses some. This table holds about 110,000 clones, around 89% found once. V shed 3 bases and J shed 3 bases, with 14 bases lying between them. CDR3 length equals 15 residues. Germline V gene lookup returns CDR1 MGHDK and CDR2 SYGVNS. Specimen: blood. The genes are TRBV25-1 and TRBJ1-1, with D perhaps matching TRBD1 (5 bases). The sequence was collected from a person aged 18-69 years in good health. CDR3 protein: CASSDSRRGDTEAFF. Written as DNA, the CDR3 is TGTGCCAGCAGTGATAGCCGAAGGGGAGACACTGAAGCTTTCTTT.